This T cell receptor (beta chain) was obtained from a study of blood T cell repertoires in COVID-19. As for the study in general: COVID-19 samples, acute and convalescent, were from the United States, Italy and Spain.

As handled by the study authors: How many nucleated cells were present was estimated from reference gene primer amplification. The data were produced by immunoSEQ multiplex PCR, yet TCRdb's version contains in-frame clones alone and is incomplete. The V and J calls and clone size were taken over from that table, and D and trimming were inferred from the DNA. The data hold approximately 200,000 clones, with about 86% observed a single time. This receptor was taken from a woman aged 25 to 39 with active or convalescent COVID-19. The sample was peripheral blood.

This CDR3 is CASSLRGAYNPNTEAFF. The CDR3 DNA is TGTGCCAGCAGCTTACGGGGGGCCTACAACCCGAACACTGAAGCTTTCTTT. The chain employs TRBV5-6 and TRBJ1-1, with D maybe TRBD1 (6 bases). CDR1 and CDR2 (germline): SGHDT, YYEEEE. The germline V and J ends were trimmed by 2 bases and 1 base, with 18 bases remaining between them. The CDR3 is 17 amino acids.